These 4 T cell receptor beta chains came from one sample sequenced in a study of control samples from healthy donors and cancer patients. Sequencing was performed with immunoSEQ multiplex PCR; in TCRdb, only in-frame clones are kept and a portion is missing. Here the sample spans around 95,000 clones, about 90% being singletons. Sequenced sample: blood. The receptors were gathered from a woman aged 50 to 60 in good health.

The chain combines TRBV19 with TRBJ1-1; D is uncertain. Germline lookup yields CDR1 LNHDA and CDR2 SQIVND (reference sequence). Trimming left V 3 bases short and J 0 bases short, with 8 bases between. There are 14 residues in the CDR3. This chain's CDR3 is CASSIGVMNTEAFF. In DNA, the CDR3 is TGTGCCAGTAGTATCGGGGTCATGAACACTGAAGCTTTCTTT.

J is TRBJ2-1 and V is TRBV4-1, with TRBD2 as a possible D gene (7 bases). The CDR3 covers 14 residues. V was cut by 1 base and J by 10 bases, with 14 bases left in between. Germline V gene sequence: CDR1 MGHRA, CDR2 YSYEKL. CDR3 sequence (DNA): TGCGCCAGCAGCCAAGTTGCGGGGGCGGAGGAGCAGTTCTTC. Its protein product is CASSQVAGAEEQFF.

J is TRBJ1-1 and V is TRBV7-2; D remains unclear. Germline V lookup: CDR1 SGHTA, CDR2 FQGNSA. The CDR3 loop spans 13 amino acids. The ends were cut back, 5 bases at V and 2 bases at J, with 9 bases in the middle. The DNA of the CDR3 is TGTGCCAGCAGCGCAAGTCTCAACACTGAAGCTTTCTTT. Protein: CASSASLNTEAFF. The complete variable domain, with remaining parts taken from reference TRBV7-2 and TRBJ1-1, reads GAGVSQSPSNKVTEKGKDVELRCDPISGHTALYWYRQSLGQGLEFLIYFQGNSAPDKSGLPSDRFSAERTGGSVSTLTIQRTQQEDSAVYLCASSASLNTEAFFGQGTRLTVV.

The rearrangement links TRBV10-2 to TRBJ1-1, with D unresolved. The CDR3 totals 14 residues. Germline CDR1 reads WSHSY; CDR2 reads SAAADI. Trimming shortened V by 6 bases and J by 1 base, and 12 bases separated the two germline ends. CDR3 sequence: CASRIDNSNTEAFF. The CDR3 bases are TGCGCCAGCAGAATAGACAACTCGAACACTGAAGCTTTCTTT.